This T cell receptor beta chain comes out of a study of blood T cell repertoires in COVID-19. About the study: Sites across the United States, Italy and Spain contributed samples from acute and convalescent COVID-19.

Authors' analysis steps: Reference gene primer amplification gave nucleated cell count estimates. Libraries were prepared by immunoSEQ multiplex PCR; TCRdb keeps only in-frame clonotypes and omits some of them. V and J calls and clone size are as listed in that table; D and trimming were resolved from the DNA. In the table there are some 220,000 clones, 84% of which are singletons. The junction had 7 bases not matched to a gene; V was cut back by 4 bases and J by 5 bases. The germline gives CDR1 LNHDA, CDR2 SQIVND (reference sequence). CDR3 length: 15 residues. The sample holds a few counts of this clone.

Input material: peripheral blood. This rearrangement joins TRBV19 to TRBJ2-7; 11 bases fit TRBD2. This clonotype was sampled from a man in his forties or fifties with active or convalescent COVID-19. DNA for the CDR3: TGTGCCAGTAGTAAAACTAGCGGGAGTTCCCACGAGCAGTACTTC. Protein: CASSKTSGSSHEQYF.